One sample yielded the 6 T cell receptor beta chains listed below, sequenced in a study of CD8 T cells in Susac syndrome. Random-hexamer reverse transcription was applied to roughly 0.5 to 1 ug RNA. In TCRdb, the immunoSEQ multiplex PCR reads were re-called with MiXCR into one record per CDR3 protein. This table holds 190,000 or so distinct CDR3 sequences, 85% to 95% found once. The sequencing sample was made of CD4+ T cells from PBMCs. These receptors were collected from a human donor with multiple sclerosis.

This sequence joins TRBV9 and TRBJ1-1; D not resolved. The V and J ends lost 3 bases and 1 base respectively, with 10 bases between them. The CDR3 extends over 14 amino acids. The germline V gene encodes CDR1 SGDLS and CDR2 YYNGEE. The CDR3 nucleotides are TGTGCCAGCAGCGGCTTTCAAAAGAACACTGAAGCTTTCTTT. Its translation is CASSGFQKNTEAFF.

The rearrangement links TRBV20-1 to TRBJ2-4; the match to TRBD2 covers 7 bases. CDR1 and CDR2 (germline): DFQATT, SNEGSKA (reference sequence). The CDR3 consists of 16 residues. The junction had 16 bases not matched to a gene; V was cut back by 6 bases and J by 5 bases. The DNA for the CDR3 is TGCAGTGCGCCCGACGCAGGGCTAGCGGTTGAAAACATTCAGTACTTC. Its protein product is CSAPDAGLAVENIQYF.

The rearrangement joins TRBV28 to TRBJ2-6; D is possibly TRBD2 (5 bases). V lost 6 bases and J 0 bases, leaving 18 bases between the germline ends. CDR3 length equals 18 residues. Germline loops: CDR1 MDHEN, CDR2 SYDVKM. CDR3: CASSLPGSPHSGANVLTF. The CDR3 nucleotides read TGTGCCAGCAGCCTCCCGGGAAGTCCTCACTCTGGGGCCAACGTCCTGACTTTC. Full variable domain (remainder filled in from reference TRBV28 and TRBJ2-6): DVKVTQSSRYLVKRTGEKVFLECVQDMDHENMFWYRQDPGLGLRLIYFSYDVKMKEKGDIPEGYSVSREKKERFSLILESASTNQTSMYLCASSLPGSPHSGANVLTFGAGSRLTVL.

The V call is TRBV12-3 or TRBV12-4, the J call TRBJ1-5, with a possible D match to TRBD1 (5 bases). There are 14 residues in the CDR3. The V end lost 7 bases, the J end lost 2 bases, and 12 bases lay between the germline ends. The CDR3 protein is CASNQGTRNQPQHF. The CDR3 nucleotides are TGTGCCAGCAACCAGGGAACCCGCAATCAGCCCCAGCATTTT.

The chain employs TRBV30 and TRBJ1-2; the D is unclear. The CDR3 spans 14 residues. With 0 bases removed from V and 4 bases from J, the gap between germline ends came to 12 bases. Germline CDR1 and CDR2: GTSNPN and SVGIG (reference sequence). The CDR3 DNA is TGTGCCTGGAGTGTACGATCAGCGAGCTATGGCTACACCTTC. This encodes CAWSVRSASYGYTF.

The gene calls are TRBV18 and TRBJ2-6, with 10 bases matching TRBD1. The junction had 9 bases not matched to a gene; V was cut back by 0 bases and J by 10 bases. Germline lookup yields CDR1 KGHSH and CDR2 LQKENI. This CDR3 has 17 residues. CDR3 protein: CASSPPDRGKLKNVLTF. CDR3 nucleotides: TGTGCCAGCTCACCACCGGACAGGGGGAAACTGAAGAACGTCCTGACTTTC.